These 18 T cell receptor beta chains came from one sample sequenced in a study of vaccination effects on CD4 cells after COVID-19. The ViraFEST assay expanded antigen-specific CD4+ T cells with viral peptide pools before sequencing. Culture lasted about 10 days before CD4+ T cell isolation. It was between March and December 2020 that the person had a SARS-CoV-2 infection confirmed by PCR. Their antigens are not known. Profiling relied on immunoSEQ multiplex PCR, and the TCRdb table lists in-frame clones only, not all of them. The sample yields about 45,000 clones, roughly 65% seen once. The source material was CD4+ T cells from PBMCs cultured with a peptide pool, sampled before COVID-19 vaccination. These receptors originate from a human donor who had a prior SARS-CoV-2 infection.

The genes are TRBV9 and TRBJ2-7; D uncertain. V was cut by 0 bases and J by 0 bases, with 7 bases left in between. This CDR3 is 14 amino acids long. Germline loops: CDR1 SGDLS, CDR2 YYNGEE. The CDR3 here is CASSVGVFSYEQYF. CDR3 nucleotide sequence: TGTGCCAGCAGCGTAGGTGTCTTCTCCTACGAGCAGTACTTC.

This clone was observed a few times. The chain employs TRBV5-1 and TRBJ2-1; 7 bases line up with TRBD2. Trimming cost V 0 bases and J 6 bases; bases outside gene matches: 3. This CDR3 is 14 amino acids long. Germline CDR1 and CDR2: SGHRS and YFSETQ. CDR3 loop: CASSLDRLANEQFF. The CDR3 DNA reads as TGCGCCAGCAGCTTGGATAGACTAGCCAATGAGCAGTTCTTC.

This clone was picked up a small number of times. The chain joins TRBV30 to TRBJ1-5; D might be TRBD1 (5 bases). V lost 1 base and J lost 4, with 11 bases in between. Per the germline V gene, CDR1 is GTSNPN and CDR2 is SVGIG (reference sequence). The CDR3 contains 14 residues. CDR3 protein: CAWSEAAGNQPQHF. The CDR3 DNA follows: TGTGCCTGGAGTGAGGCGGCAGGGAATCAGCCCCAGCATTTT.

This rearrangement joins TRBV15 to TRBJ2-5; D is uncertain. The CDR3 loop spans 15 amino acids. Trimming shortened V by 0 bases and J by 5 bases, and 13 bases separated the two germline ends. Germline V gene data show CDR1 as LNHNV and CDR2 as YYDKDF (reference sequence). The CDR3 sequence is CATSRDLVNLETQYF. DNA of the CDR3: TGTGCCACCAGCAGAGATCTCGTTAATCTGGAGACCCAGTACTTC.

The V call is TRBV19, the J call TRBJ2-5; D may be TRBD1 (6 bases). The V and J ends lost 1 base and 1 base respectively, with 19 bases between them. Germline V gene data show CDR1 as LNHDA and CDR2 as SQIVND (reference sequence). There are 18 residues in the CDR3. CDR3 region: CASSIGLAQGPAQETQYF. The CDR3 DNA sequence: TGTGCCAGTAGTATAGGCCTTGCACAGGGTCCGGCCCAAGAGACCCAGTACTTC.

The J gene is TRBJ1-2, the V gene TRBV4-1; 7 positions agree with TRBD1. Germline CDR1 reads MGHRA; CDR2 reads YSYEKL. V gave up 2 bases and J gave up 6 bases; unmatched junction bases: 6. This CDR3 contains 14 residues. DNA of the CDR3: TGCGCCAGCAGCCAAAATCAGGGGGTCGATGGCTACACCTTC. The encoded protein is CASSQNQGVDGYTF.

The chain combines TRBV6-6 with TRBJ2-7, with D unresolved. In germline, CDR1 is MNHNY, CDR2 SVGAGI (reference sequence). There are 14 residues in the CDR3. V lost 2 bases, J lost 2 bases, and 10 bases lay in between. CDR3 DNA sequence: TGTGCCAGCAGTTACGTGATCTCACCCTACGAGCAGTACTTC. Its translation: CASSYVISPYEQYF.

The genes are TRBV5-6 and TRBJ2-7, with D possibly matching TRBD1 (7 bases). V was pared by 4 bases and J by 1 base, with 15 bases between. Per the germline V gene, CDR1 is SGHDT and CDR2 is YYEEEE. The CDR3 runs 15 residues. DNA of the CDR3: TGTGCCAGCAGCAGCGACAGGGACTGGTCCTACGAGCAGTACTTC. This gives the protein CASSSDRDWSYEQYF.

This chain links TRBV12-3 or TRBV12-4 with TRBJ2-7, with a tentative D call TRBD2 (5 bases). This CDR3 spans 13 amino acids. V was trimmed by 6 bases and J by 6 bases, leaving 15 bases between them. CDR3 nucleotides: TGTGCCAGCAGACCCATGGTTGCGGGCGAGCAGTACTTC. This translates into CASRPMVAGEQYF.

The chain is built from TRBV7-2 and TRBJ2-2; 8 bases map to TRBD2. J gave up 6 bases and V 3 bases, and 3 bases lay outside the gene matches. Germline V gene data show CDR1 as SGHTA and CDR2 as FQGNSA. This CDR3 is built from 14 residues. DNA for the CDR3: TGTGCCAGCAGCTTTCGGGGGGGCCCCGGGGAGCTGTTTTTT. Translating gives CASSFRGGPGELFF.

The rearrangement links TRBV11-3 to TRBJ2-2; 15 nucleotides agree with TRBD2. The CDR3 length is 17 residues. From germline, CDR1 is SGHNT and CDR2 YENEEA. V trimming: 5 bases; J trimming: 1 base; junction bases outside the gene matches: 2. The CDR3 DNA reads TGTGCCAGCAGCCCGGGACTAGCGGGAGGGAACACCGGGGAGCTGTTTTTT. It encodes CASSPGLAGGNTGELFF.

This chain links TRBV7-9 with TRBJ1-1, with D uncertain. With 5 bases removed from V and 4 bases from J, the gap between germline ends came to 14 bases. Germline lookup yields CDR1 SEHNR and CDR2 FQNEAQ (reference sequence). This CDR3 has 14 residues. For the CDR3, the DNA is TGTGCCAGCAGCATATTTAACCGGGGCACTGAAGCTTTCTTT. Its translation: CASSIFNRGTEAFF.

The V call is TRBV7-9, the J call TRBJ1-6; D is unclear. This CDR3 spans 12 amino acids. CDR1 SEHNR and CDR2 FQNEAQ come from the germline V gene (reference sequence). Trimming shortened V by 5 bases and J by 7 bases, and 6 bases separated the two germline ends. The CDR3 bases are TGTGCCAGCAGCGCCGGAAATTCACCCCTCCACTTT. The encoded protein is CASSAGNSPLHF.

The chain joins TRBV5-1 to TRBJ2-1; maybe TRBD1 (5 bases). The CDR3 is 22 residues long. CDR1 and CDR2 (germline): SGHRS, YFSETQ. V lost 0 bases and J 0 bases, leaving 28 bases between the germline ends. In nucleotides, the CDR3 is TGCGCCAGCAGCTTGGCCGGTAAAGCTAGGGGTGGCGGACCAAGCTCCTACAATGAGCAGTTCTTC. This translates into CASSLAGKARGGGPSSYNEQFF.

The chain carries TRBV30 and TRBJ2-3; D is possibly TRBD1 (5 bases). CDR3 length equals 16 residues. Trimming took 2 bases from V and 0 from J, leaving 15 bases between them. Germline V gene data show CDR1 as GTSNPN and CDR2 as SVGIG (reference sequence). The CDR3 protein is CAWSSPGITSTDTQYF. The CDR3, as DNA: TGTGCCTGGAGTTCCCCAGGGATTACTAGCACAGATACGCAGTATTTT.

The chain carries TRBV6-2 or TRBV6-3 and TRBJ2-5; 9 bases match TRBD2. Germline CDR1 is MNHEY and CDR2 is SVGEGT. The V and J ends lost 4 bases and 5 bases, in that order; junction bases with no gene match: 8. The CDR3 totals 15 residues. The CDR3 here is CASSSPAGGHETQYF. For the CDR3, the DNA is TGTGCCAGCAGTTCACCTGCGGGGGGGCACGAGACCCAGTACTTC.

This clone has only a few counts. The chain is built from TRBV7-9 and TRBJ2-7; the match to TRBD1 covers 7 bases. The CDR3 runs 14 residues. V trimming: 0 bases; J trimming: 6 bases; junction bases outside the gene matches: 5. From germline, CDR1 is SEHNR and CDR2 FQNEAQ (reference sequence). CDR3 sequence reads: CASSLALGGSEQYF. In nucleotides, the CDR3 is TGTGCCAGCAGCTTAGCGCTAGGGGGCTCCGAGCAGTACTTC. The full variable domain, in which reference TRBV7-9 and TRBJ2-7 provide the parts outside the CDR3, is DTGVSQNPRHKITKRGQNVTFRCDPISEHNRLYWYRQTLGQGPEFLTYFQNEAQLEKSRLLSDRFSAERPKGSFSTLEIQRTEQGDSAMYLCASSLALGGSEQYFGPGTRLTVT.

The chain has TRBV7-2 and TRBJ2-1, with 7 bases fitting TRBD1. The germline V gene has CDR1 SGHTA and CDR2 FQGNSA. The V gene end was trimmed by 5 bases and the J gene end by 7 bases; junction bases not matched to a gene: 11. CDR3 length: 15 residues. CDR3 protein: CASSRDRLRGNEQFF. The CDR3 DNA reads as TGTGCCAGCAGCCGGGACAGATTGCGCGGGAATGAGCAGTTCTTC.